These T cell receptor beta chains were read from a single sample in a study of blood T cell repertoires in COVID-19. Clones were read by immunoSEQ multiplex PCR, and TCRdb kept only the in-frame ones, dropping some. Counted here are 250,000 to 350,000 clones, around 89% occurring once; the ten biggest clones make up around 0.8%. The sample taken for sequencing was peripheral blood. These receptors all come from a man younger than 40 with acute or convalescent COVID-19. CDR3s leave out the opening cysteine and the closing phenylalanine or tryptophan. Each record gives: V gene, J gene, clone size, CDR3 protein. Clone size is shown for a subset of rows, as once, few, many or a class of expanded clone.

v_call: TRBV3-1/TRBV3-2; j_call: TRBJ2-7; clone_size: once; cdr3_aa: ASSHSTEAYEQY
v_call: TRBV9; j_call: TRBJ2-3; clone_size: once; cdr3_aa: ASSVGGRGGGTDTQY
v_call: TRBV5-1; j_call: TRBJ2-7; clone_size: few; cdr3_aa: ASSPILTSGPGYEQY
v_call: TRBV9; j_call: TRBJ2-1; clone_size: .; cdr3_aa: ASSVASGRTYNEQF
v_call: TRBV19; j_call: TRBJ2-7; clone_size: .; cdr3_aa: ASTHRDRAYEQY
v_call: TRBV11-2; j_call: TRBJ2-5; clone_size: once; cdr3_aa: ASSWAWAQGETQY
v_call: TRBV4-2; j_call: TRBJ1-4; clone_size: once; cdr3_aa: ASSQFGAANEKLF
v_call: TRBV30; j_call: TRBJ2-5; clone_size: .; cdr3_aa: ASIMTSGGAETQY
v_call: TRBV11-3; j_call: TRBJ2-1; clone_size: .; cdr3_aa: ASSLQGNEQF
v_call: TRBV28; j_call: TRBJ1-5; clone_size: .; cdr3_aa: ASSLRGGYQPQH
v_call: TRBV5-1; j_call: TRBJ2-3; clone_size: .; cdr3_aa: ASSSGTSGPDTQY
v_call: TRBV5-4; j_call: TRBJ1-2; clone_size: .; cdr3_aa: ASSLEVGDGYT
v_call: TRBV30; j_call: TRBJ2-7; clone_size: .; cdr3_aa: AWGRSYEQY
v_call: TRBV5-5; j_call: TRBJ1-4; clone_size: .; cdr3_aa: ASSPGFSGVDEKLF
v_call: TRBV2; j_call: TRBJ2-6; clone_size: .; cdr3_aa: ASSSRGSGANVLT
v_call: TRBV27; j_call: TRBJ2-4; clone_size: once; cdr3_aa: ASRSTGDLLLTKNIQY
v_call: TRBV18; j_call: TRBJ1-1; clone_size: .; cdr3_aa: ASSAGQGLTEAF
v_call: TRBV5-1; j_call: TRBJ2-3; clone_size: .; cdr3_aa: ASSFPRSTDTQY
v_call: TRBV7-6; j_call: TRBJ1-3; clone_size: .; cdr3_aa: ASSLGGRSGNTIY
v_call: TRBV19; j_call: TRBJ2-5; clone_size: .; cdr3_aa: ASGRGLRETQY
v_call: TRBV6-1; j_call: TRBJ1-3; clone_size: .; cdr3_aa: ASSEARVSRMGAGNTIY
v_call: TRBV4-1; j_call: TRBJ2-1; clone_size: .; cdr3_aa: ASSQPPSGDNEQF
v_call: TRBV5-4; j_call: TRBJ2-1; clone_size: .; cdr3_aa: ASSSTDNEQF
v_call: TRBV19; j_call: TRBJ1-1; clone_size: .; cdr3_aa: ASSIRGENTEAF
v_call: TRBV10-3; j_call: TRBJ1-5; clone_size: .; cdr3_aa: AIGRDSNQPQH
v_call: TRBV18; j_call: TRBJ1-2; clone_size: .; cdr3_aa: ASSPGTRDLFGYT
v_call: TRBV12-3/TRBV12-4; j_call: TRBJ1-2; clone_size: few; cdr3_aa: ASSFSYGYT
v_call: TRBV19; j_call: TRBJ2-1; clone_size: .; cdr3_aa: ASSIVPFGGAGNEQF
v_call: TRBV9; j_call: TRBJ2-7; clone_size: .; cdr3_aa: ASSVGGGLTQSYEQY
v_call: TRBV11-2; j_call: TRBJ2-1; clone_size: .; cdr3_aa: ASSLDDRLADIDEQF
v_call: TRBV11-3; j_call: TRBJ2-1; clone_size: .; cdr3_aa: ASSSTSGNANEQF
v_call: TRBV3-1/TRBV3-2; j_call: TRBJ1-2; clone_size: .; cdr3_aa: ASSPYRTGTNYGYT
v_call: TRBV7-9; j_call: TRBJ1-5; clone_size: .; cdr3_aa: ASSLSAEGQPQH
v_call: TRBV5-5; j_call: TRBJ2-7; clone_size: .; cdr3_aa: ASSWAASLSSYEQY
v_call: TRBV18; j_call: TRBJ2-5; clone_size: .; cdr3_aa: ASSISGGRETQY
v_call: TRBV10-1; j_call: TRBJ2-1; clone_size: .; cdr3_aa: ASSELRVNERF
v_call: TRBV19; j_call: TRBJ2-4; clone_size: .; cdr3_aa: ASSSNSDRPRRIAKNIQY
v_call: TRBV28; j_call: TRBJ1-5; clone_size: few; cdr3_aa: ASRRRGQPQH
v_call: TRBV28; j_call: TRBJ1-2; clone_size: .; cdr3_aa: ASSSTGHLNYGYT
v_call: TRBV9; j_call: TRBJ1-1; clone_size: .; cdr3_aa: ASSPTDGWDTKAF
v_call: TRBV19; j_call: TRBJ2-1; clone_size: .; cdr3_aa: ASSDWAGPYNEQF
v_call: TRBV2; j_call: TRBJ2-1; clone_size: .; cdr3_aa: ARDSRGADNEQF
v_call: TRBV19; j_call: TRBJ2-7; clone_size: .; cdr3_aa: ASSIYAGGSYEQY
v_call: TRBV20-1; j_call: TRBJ1-4; clone_size: .; cdr3_aa: SASQNHGGEKLF
v_call: TRBV13; j_call: TRBJ2-7; clone_size: .; cdr3_aa: ASSLIRGSHEQY
v_call: TRBV19; j_call: TRBJ1-2; clone_size: .; cdr3_aa: ASSIYNYGYT
v_call: TRBV10-3; j_call: TRBJ1-3; clone_size: .; cdr3_aa: AISESTQGQRGNTIY
v_call: TRBV6-5; j_call: TRBJ1-6; clone_size: .; cdr3_aa: ASSTTGYNSPLH
v_call: TRBV6-1; j_call: TRBJ1-2; clone_size: .; cdr3_aa: ASSEGGGYGYT
v_call: TRBV28; j_call: TRBJ1-5; clone_size: .; cdr3_aa: ASSLSMLGEPQH
v_call: TRBV28; j_call: TRBJ1-1; clone_size: .; cdr3_aa: ATQRQRNTEAF
v_call: TRBV6-6; j_call: TRBJ1-5; clone_size: few; cdr3_aa: ASSSGNQPQH
v_call: TRBV11-2; j_call: TRBJ1-3; clone_size: .; cdr3_aa: ASSPGTGDERGNTIY